The present entry profiles one TCR beta chain with its context. Antigen unknown. The sample belongs to a study of radiotherapy plus CTLA-4 blockade in lung cancer. Study in general: Among patients, less than 20% showed objective responses, and around 30% had disease control.

Broader study findings: The best prediction of response reportedly came from early blood T cell clone dynamics, with interferon-beta.

Germline loops: CDR1 SGHTA, CDR2 FQGNSA. V lost 3 bases and J 7 bases, leaving 21 bases between the germline ends. This CDR3 region has 16 residues. Lung cancer patients with chemo-refractory metastatic non-small-cell disease were given focal radiation plus CTLA-4 blockade with ipilimumab. Using immunoSEQ multiplex PCR, the repertoire was profiled, and TCRdb retains in-frame clones only, with some absent. This table holds roughly 100,000 clones, approximately 81% found once. The chain joins TRBV7-2 to TRBJ2-5, with a tentative D call TRBD2 (6 bases). Here the sequenced sample was peripheral blood, taken from a patient treated with radiotherapy plus ipilimumab. This TCR derives from a human donor with non-small cell lung cancer that progressed on radiotherapy plus ipilimumab. Some clones in this sample may be carry-over from other donors' samples. For the CDR3, the DNA is TGTGCCAGCAGCTTTGCCGCAGGGATAACCGGGGGGACCCAGTACTTC. Its translation is CASSFAAGITGGTQYF.